This TCR beta chain was profiled in a study of post-analysis software for immune sequencing data. Study-wide points: Four to six TRBV segments (TRBV5-6, TRBV5-1 and TRBV20-1 among them) occurred more frequently in patients than in controls.

Germline assignment: CDR1 MNHEY and CDR2 SVGAGI. The CDR3 sequence is 14 residues long. Trimming pared 0 bases from V and 0 bases from J, leaving 4 bases between. Unique molecular identifiers were carried by the TCR beta cDNA libraries. TCRdb ran MiXCR on the PCR reads and lists one entry per CDR3 protein. The sample has 750,000 to 950,000 distinct CDR3 sequences; 53% are singletons. Regarding this clonotype: What it recognizes is unknown.

The chain combines TRBV6-5 with TRBJ2-3; no reliable D call. The sample was blood. This clonotype was obtained from a girl aged 5-17 years with multiple sclerosis. CDR3 sequence reads: CASSYSISTDTQYF. The CDR3 nucleotides read TGTGCCAGCAGTTACTCTATCAGCACAGATACGCAGTATTTT.